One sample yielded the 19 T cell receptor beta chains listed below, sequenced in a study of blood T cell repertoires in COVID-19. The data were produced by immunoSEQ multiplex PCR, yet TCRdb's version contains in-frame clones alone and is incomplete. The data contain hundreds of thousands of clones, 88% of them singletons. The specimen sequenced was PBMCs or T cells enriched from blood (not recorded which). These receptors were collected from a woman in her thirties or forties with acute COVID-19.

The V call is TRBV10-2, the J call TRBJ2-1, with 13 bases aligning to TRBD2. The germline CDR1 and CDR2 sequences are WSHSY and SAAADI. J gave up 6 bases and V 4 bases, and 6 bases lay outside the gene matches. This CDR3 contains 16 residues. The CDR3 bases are TGCGCCAGCAGTGCGGCACTAGCGGGAGGGACCAATGAGCAGTTCTTC. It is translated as CASSAALAGGTNEQFF.

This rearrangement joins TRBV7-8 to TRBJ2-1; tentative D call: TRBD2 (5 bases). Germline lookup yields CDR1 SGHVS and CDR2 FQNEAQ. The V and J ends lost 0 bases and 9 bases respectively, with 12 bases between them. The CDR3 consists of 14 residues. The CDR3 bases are TGTGCCAGCAGCTTAGCGCCGGGGTGGAGTGAGCAGTTCTTC. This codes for CASSLAPGWSEQFF.

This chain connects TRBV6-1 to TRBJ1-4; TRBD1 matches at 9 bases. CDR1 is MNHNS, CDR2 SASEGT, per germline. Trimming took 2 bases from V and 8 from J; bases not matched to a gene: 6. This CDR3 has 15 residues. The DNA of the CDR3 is TGTGCCAGCAGTGAAATCGGGACAGGGTTGGAAAAACTGTTTTTT. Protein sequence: CASSEIGTGLEKLFF.

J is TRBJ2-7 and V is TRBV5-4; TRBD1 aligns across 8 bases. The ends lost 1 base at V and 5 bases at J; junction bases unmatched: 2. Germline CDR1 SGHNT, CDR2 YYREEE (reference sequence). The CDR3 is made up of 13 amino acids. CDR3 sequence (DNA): TGTGCCAGCAGCTTGCAGGGGGCTAACGAGCAGTACTTC. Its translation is CASSLQGANEQYF.

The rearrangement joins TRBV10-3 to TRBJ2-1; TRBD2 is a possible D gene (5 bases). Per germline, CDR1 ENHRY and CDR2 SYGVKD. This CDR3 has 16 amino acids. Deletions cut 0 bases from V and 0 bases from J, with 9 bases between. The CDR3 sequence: CAISESREPSYNEQFF. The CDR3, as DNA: TGTGCCATCAGTGAGTCGAGGGAACCCTCCTACAATGAGCAGTTCTTC.

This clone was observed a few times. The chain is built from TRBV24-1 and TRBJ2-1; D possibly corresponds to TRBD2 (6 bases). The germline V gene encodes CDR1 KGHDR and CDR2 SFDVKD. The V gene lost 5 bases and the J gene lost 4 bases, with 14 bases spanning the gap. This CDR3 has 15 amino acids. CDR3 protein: CATSGLGDGYNEQFF. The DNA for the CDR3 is TGTGCCACCAGTGGACTAGGTGATGGTTACAATGAGCAGTTCTTC.

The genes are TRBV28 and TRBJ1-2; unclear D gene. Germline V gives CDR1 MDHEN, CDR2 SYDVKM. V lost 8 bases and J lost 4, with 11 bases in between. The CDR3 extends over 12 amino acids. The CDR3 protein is CASASYIYGYTF. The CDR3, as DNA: TGTGCCAGCGCCTCCTATATCTATGGCTACACCTTC.

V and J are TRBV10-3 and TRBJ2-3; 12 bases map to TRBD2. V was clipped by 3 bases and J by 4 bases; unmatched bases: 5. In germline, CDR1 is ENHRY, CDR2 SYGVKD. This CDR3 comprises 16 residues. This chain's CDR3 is CAISETLAGGADTQYF. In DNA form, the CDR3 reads TGTGCCATCAGTGAAACTCTAGCGGGAGGGGCAGATACGCAGTATTTT.

As DNA, the CDR3 is TGTGCCAGCAGCGTAGTCGGGGCGGGAGGGTGGCCGAATGAGCAGTTCTTC. Its protein product is CASSVVGAGGWPNEQFF. The V gene is TRBV9, the J gene TRBJ2-1; 9 bases agree with TRBD2. V was pared by 0 bases and J by 7 bases, with 11 bases of the junction left unmatched. The CDR3 is 17 amino acids. Looked up from germline, CDR1 is SGDLS and CDR2 is YYNGEE. The full variable domain, in which reference TRBV9 and TRBJ2-1 provide the parts outside the CDR3, is DSGVTQTPKHLITATGQRVTLRCSPRSGDLSVYWYQQSLDQGLQFLIQYYNGEERAKGNILERFSAQQFPDLHSELNLSSLELGDSALYFCASSVVGAGGWPNEQFFGPGTRLTVL.

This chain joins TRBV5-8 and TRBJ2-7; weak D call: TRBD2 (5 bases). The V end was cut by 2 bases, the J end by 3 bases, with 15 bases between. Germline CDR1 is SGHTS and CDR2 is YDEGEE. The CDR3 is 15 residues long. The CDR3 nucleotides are TGTGCCAGCAGCTTTCGAGTTAGCGCCAACTACGAGCAGTACGTC. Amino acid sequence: CASSFRVSANYEQYV.

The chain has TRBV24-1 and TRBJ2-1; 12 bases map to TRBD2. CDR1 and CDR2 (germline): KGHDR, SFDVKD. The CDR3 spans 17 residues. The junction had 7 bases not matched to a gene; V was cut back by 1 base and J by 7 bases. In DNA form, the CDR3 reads TGTGCCACCAGTGATTTAGGGGCTAGCGGGAGGGCGAATGAGCAGTTCTTC. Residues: CATSDLGASGRANEQFF.

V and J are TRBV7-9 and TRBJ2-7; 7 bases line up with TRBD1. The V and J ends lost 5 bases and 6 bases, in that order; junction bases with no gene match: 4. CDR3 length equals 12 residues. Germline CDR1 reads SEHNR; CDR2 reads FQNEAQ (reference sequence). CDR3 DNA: TGTGCCAGCAGCGCCCACAGGGGCGAGCAGTACGTC. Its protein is CASSAHRGEQYV.

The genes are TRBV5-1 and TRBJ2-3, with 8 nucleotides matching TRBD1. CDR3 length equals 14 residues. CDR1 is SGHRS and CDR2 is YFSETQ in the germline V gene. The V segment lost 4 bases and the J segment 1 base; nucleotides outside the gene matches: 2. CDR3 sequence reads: CASSGGQGTDTQYF. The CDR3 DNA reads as TGCGCCAGCAGCGGGGGACAGGGCACAGATACGCAGTATTTT.

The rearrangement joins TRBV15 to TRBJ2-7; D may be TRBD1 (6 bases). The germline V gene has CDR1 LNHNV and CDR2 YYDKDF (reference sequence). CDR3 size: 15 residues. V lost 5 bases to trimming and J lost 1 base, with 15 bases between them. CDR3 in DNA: TGTGCCACCAGCCCAGGGGTAAGCTTTTCCTACGAGCAGTACTTC. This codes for CATSPGVSFSYEQYF.

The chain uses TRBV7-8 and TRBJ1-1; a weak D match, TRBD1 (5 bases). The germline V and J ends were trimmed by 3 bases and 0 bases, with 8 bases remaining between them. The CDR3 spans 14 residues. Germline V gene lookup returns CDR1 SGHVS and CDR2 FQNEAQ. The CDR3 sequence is CASSFSQVNTEAFF. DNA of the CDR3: TGTGCCAGCAGCTTTTCACAGGTGAACACTGAAGCTTTCTTT.

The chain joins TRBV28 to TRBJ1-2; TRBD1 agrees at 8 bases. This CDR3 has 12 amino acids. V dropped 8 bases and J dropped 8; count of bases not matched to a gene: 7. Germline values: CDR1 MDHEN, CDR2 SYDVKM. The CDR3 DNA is TGTGCCAGCGGGGGACAGGCAGGGGGCTACACCTTC. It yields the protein CASGGQAGGYTF.

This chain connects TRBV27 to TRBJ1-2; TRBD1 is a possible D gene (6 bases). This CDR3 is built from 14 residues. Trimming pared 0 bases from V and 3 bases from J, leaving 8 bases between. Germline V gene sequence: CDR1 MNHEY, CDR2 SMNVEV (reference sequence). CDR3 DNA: TGTGCCAGCAGTTTATCGTGGACAGACTATGGCTACACCTTC. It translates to CASSLSWTDYGYTF.

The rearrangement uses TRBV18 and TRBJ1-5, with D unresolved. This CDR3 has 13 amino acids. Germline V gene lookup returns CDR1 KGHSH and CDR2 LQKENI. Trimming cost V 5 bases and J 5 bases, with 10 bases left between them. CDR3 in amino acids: CASSSDGDQPQHF. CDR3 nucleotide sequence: TGTGCCAGCTCAAGCGACGGAGATCAGCCCCAGCATTTT.

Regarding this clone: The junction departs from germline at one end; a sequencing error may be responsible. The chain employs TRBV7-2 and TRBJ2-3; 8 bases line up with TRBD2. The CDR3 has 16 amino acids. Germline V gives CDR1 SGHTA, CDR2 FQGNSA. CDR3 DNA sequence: TGTGCCAGCAGCTCAGGGGCTAGCGGGCGCACAGATAGGCAGTATTTT. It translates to CASSSGASGRTDRQYF.